The rows below give T cell receptor beta chains drawn from one sample of a study of vaccination effects on CD4 cells after COVID-19. Their antigens remain unidentified. Sequenced by immunoSEQ multiplex PCR; TCRdb stores in-frame clones only, minus some. Here the sample spans under 40,000 clones, approximately 81% being singletons. The sequencing used CD4+ T cells from PBMCs cultured without peptide, collected after COVID-19 vaccination. The receptors here all came from a human donor who had a prior SARS-CoV-2 infection. Each CDR3 is given with its conserved first and last residue. Fields, in order: clone size, V gene, J gene, D gene, CDR3 protein, CDR3 DNA. The D gene is left open where the match is weak. Part of the rows lack a size; the others show once, few, many or a class for expanded clones.

clone_size: .; v_call: TRBV4-3; j_call: TRBJ2-1; d_call: .; cdr3_aa: CASSQEPPGRSNNEQFF; cdr3_nt: TGCGCCAGCAGCCAAGAACCACCAGGACGATCGAACAATGAGCAGTTCTTC
clone_size: .; v_call: TRBV2; j_call: TRBJ1-5; d_call: .; cdr3_aa: CASSDTGGDQPQHF; cdr3_nt: TGTGCCAGCAGTGATACTGGCGGGGATCAGCCCCAGCATTTT
clone_size: once; v_call: TRBV6-5; j_call: TRBJ2-1; d_call: .; cdr3_aa: CASSYAGEQFF; cdr3_nt: TGTGCCAGCAGTTACGCAGGTGAGCAGTTCTTC
clone_size: few; v_call: TRBV7-3; j_call: TRBJ2-5; d_call: .; cdr3_aa: CASSLSGQQETQYF; cdr3_nt: TGTGCCAGCAGCTTAAGCGGACAGCAAGAGACCCAGTACTTC
clone_size: .; v_call: TRBV6-5; j_call: TRBJ2-1; d_call: TRBD1; cdr3_aa: CASSLGQGVYNEQFF; cdr3_nt: TGTGCCAGCAGCTTAGGACAGGGGGTTTACAATGAGCAGTTCTTC
clone_size: .; v_call: TRBV30; j_call: TRBJ2-1; d_call: .; cdr3_aa: CAWRPTQGLLSYNEQFF; cdr3_nt: TGTGCCTGGAGACCTACCCAAGGGCTACTATCCTACAATGAGCAGTTCTTC
clone_size: .; v_call: TRBV18; j_call: TRBJ1-4; d_call: .; cdr3_aa: CASSPPVGGGEKLFF; cdr3_nt: TGTGCCAGCTCACCACCCGTCGGGGGAGGTGAAAAACTGTTTTTT
clone_size: .; v_call: TRBV4-1; j_call: TRBJ2-1; d_call: TRBD2; cdr3_aa: CASSQGLAGVRGRVGEQFF; cdr3_nt: TGCGCCAGCAGCCAAGGACTAGCGGGGGTCCGCGGGAGAGTAGGTGAGCAGTTCTTC
clone_size: once; v_call: TRBV3-1/TRBV3-2; j_call: TRBJ1-2; d_call: .; cdr3_aa: CASSQGRGAGYGYTF; cdr3_nt: TGTGCCAGCAGCCAAGGGCGGGGGGCGGGCTATGGCTACACCTTC
clone_size: .; v_call: TRBV3-1/TRBV3-2; j_call: TRBJ2-5; d_call: TRBD2; cdr3_aa: CASSHWTSGRAETQYF; cdr3_nt: TGTGCCAGCAGCCACTGGACTAGCGGGAGGGCAGAGACCCAGTACTTC